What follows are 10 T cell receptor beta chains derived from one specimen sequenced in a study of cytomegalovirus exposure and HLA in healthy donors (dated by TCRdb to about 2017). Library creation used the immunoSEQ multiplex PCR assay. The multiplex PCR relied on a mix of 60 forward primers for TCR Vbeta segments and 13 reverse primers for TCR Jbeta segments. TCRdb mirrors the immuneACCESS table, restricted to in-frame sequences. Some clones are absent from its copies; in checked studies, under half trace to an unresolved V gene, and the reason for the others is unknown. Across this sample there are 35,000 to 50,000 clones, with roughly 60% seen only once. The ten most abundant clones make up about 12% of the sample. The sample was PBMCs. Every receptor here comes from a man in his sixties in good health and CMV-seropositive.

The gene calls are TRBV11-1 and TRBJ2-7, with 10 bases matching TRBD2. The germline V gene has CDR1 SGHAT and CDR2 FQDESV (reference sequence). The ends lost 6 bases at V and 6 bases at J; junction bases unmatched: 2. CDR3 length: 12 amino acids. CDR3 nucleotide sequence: TGTGCCAGCAGACGACTAGCGGGCGAGCAGTACTTC. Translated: CASRRLAGEQYF.

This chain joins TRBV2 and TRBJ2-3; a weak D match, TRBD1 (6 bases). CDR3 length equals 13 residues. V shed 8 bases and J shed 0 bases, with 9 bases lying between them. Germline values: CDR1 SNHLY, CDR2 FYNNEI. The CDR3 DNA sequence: TGTGCCAGCCTCGACAGGAGCACAGATACGCAGTATTTT. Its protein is CASLDRSTDTQYF. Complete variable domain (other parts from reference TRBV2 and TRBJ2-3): EPEVTQTPSHQVTQMGQEVILRCVPISNHLYFYWYRQILGQKVEFLVSFYNNEISEKSEIFDDQFSVERPDGSNFTLKIRSTKLEDSAMYFCASLDRSTDTQYFGPGTRLTVL.

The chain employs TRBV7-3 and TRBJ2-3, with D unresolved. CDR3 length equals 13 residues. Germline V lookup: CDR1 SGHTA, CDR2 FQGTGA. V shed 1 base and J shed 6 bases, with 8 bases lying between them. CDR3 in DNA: TGTGCCAGCAGCTTAATTGTATCCGATACGCAGTATTTT. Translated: CASSLIVSDTQYF.

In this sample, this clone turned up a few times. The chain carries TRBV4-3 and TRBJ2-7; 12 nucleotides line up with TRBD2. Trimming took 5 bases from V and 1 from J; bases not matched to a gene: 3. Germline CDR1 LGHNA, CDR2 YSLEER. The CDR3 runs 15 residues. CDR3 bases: TGCGCCAGCAGCTACGGACTAGCGGGATCCTACGAGCAGTACTTC. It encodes CASSYGLAGSYEQYF.

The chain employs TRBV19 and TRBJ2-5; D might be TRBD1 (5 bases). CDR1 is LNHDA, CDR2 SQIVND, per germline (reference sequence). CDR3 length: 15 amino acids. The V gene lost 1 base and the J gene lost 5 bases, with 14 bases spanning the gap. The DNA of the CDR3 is TGTGCCAGTAGTATAGGCGGACAATTTCGGGAGACCCAGTACTTC. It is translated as CASSIGGQFRETQYF.

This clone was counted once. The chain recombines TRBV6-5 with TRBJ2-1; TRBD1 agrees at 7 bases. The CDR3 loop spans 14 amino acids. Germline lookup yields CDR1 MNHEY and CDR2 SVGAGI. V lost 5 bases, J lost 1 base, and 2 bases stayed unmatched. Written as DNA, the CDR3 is TGTGCCAGCAGTGTGGACAGGTCCTACAATGAGCAGTTCTTC. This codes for CASSVDRSYNEQFF.

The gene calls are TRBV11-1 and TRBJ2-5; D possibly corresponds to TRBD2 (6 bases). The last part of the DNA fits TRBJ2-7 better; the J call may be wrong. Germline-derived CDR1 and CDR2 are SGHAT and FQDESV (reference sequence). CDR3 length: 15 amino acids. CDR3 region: CASSHRESRPYEQYF. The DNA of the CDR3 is TGTGCCAGCAGCCATCGGGAGTCCAGGCCCTACGAGCAGTACTTC.

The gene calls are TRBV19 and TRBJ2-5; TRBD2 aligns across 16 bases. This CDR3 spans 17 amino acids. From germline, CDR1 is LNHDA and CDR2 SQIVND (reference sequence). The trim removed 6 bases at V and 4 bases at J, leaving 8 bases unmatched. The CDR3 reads CASSLGLAGGMAETQYF. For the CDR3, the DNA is TGTGCCAGTAGCCTGGGACTAGCGGGAGGGATGGCAGAGACCCAGTACTTC.

The CDR3 DNA sequence: TGTGCCAGCAGATCAACTTACGGGGAGCTGTTTTTT. Protein: CASRSTYGELFF. The V call is TRBV7-3, the J call TRBJ2-2; D not certain. Trimming pared 6 bases from V and 7 bases from J, leaving 9 bases between. The CDR3 consists of 12 residues. The germline V gene has CDR1 SGHTA and CDR2 FQGTGA.

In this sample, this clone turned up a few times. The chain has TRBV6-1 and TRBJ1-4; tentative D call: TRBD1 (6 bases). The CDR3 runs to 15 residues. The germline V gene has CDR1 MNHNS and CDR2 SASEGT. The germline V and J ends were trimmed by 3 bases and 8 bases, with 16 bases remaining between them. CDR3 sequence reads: CASSEYRDTSEKLFF. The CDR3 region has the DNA TGTGCCAGCAGTGAGTACCGGGACACCTCCGAAAAACTGTTTTTT.